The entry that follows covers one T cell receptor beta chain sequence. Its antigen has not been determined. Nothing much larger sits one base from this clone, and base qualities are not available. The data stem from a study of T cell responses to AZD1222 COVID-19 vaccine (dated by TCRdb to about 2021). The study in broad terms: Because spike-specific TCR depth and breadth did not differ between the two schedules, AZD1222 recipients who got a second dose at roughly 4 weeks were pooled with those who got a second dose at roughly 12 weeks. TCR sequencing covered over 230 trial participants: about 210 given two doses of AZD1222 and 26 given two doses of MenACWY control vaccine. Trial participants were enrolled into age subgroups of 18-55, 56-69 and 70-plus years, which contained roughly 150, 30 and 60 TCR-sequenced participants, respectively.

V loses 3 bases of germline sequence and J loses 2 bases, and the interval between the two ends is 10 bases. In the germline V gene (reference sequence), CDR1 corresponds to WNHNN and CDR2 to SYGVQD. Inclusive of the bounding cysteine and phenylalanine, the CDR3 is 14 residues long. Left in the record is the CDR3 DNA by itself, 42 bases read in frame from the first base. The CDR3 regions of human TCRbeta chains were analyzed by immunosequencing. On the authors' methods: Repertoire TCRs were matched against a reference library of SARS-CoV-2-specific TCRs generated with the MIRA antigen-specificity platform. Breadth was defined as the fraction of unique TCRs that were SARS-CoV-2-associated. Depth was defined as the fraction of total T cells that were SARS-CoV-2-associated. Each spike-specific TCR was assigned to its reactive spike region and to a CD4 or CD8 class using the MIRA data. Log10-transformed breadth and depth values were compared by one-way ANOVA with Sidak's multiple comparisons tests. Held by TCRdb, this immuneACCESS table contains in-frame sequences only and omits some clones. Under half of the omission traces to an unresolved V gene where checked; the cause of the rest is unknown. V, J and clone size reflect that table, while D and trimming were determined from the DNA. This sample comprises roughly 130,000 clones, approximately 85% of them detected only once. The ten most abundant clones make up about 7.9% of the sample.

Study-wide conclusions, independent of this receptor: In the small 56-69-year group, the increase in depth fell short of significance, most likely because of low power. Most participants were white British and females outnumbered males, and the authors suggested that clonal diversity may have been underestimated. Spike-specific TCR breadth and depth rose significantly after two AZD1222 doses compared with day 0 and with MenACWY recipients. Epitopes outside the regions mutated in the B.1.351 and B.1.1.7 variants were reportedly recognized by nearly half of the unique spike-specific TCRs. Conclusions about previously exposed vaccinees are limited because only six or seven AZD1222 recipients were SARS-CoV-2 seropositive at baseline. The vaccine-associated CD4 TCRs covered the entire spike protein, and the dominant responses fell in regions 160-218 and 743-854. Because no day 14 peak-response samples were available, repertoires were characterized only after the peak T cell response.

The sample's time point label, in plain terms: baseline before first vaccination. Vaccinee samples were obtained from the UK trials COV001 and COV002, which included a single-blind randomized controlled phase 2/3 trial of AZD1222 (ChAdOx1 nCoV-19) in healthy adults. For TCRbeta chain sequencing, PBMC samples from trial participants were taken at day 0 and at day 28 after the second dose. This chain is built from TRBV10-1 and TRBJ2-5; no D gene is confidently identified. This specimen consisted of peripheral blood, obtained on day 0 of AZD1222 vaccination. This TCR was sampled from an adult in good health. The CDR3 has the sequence CASSDGVTQETQYF. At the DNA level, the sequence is TGCGCCAGCAGTGATGGAGTGACACAAGAGACCCAGTACTTC.